A selection of T cell receptor beta chains follows, all from one sample in a study of cytomegalovirus exposure and HLA in healthy donors. Only in-frame clones appear in the TCRdb table, and some are missing; sequencing was by immunoSEQ multiplex PCR. This repertoire includes 150,000 to 200,000 clones. The sequencing input was PBMCs. These TCRs come from a young woman in good health and CMV-seropositive. Both conserved end residues are part of each CDR3. Each record gives: V gene, J gene, D gene, CDR3 protein, CDR3 DNA. The D gene is left open where the match is weak.

v_gene: TRBV6-1
j_gene: TRBJ1-1
d_gene: .
CDR3aa: CASVQGFGAFF
CDR3nt: TGTGCCAGCGTCCAGGGGTTCGGAGCTTTCTTT

v_gene: TRBV6-1
j_gene: TRBJ1-5
d_gene: TRBD1
CDR3aa: CASNQDRADQPQHF
CDR3nt: TGTGCCAGCAACCAGGACAGGGCGGATCAGCCCCAGCATTTT

v_gene: TRBV9
j_gene: TRBJ2-1
d_gene: TRBD2
CDR3aa: CASSPQGLAGGGGEQFF
CDR3nt: TGTGCCAGCAGCCCGCAAGGACTAGCGGGAGGGGGAGGTGAGCAGTTCTTC

v_gene: TRBV7-8
j_gene: TRBJ1-2
d_gene: TRBD1
CDR3aa: CASSQGNRGGYGYTF
CDR3nt: TGTGCCAGCAGCCAGGGCAACAGGGGTGGCTATGGCTACACCTTC

v_gene: TRBV4-1
j_gene: TRBJ1-4
d_gene: .
CDR3aa: CASRQVGETNEKLFF
CDR3nt: TGCGCCAGCCGCCAAGTAGGGGAAACTAATGAAAAACTGTTTTTT

v_gene: TRBV7-9
j_gene: TRBJ1-1
d_gene: .
CDR3aa: CASSLVAQRGTEAFF
CDR3nt: TGTGCCAGCAGCTTAGTTGCCCAACGGGGCACTGAAGCTTTCTTT

v_gene: TRBV4-1
j_gene: TRBJ1-1
d_gene: TRBD1
CDR3aa: CASSQDPRGPDEAFF
CDR3nt: TGCGCCAGCAGCCAAGATCCCAGGGGGCCCGATGAAGCTTTCTTT

v_gene: TRBV27
j_gene: TRBJ2-1
d_gene: TRBD1
CDR3aa: CASSFLHSPTGGAINEQFF
CDR3nt: TGTGCCAGCAGTTTCCTACATTCGCCGACAGGGGGGGCAATCAATGAGCAGTTCTTC

v_gene: TRBV7-9
j_gene: TRBJ2-3
d_gene: .
CDR3aa: CASRSGRGERTDTQYF
CDR3nt: TGTGCCAGCAGATCCGGACGCGGGGAACGCACAGATACGCAGTATTTT

v_gene: TRBV30
j_gene: TRBJ2-1
d_gene: TRBD2
CDR3aa: CAWSGLAGGRPNEQFF
CDR3nt: TGTGCCTGGAGTGGGTTAGCGGGAGGCCGCCCCAATGAGCAGTTCTTC

v_gene: TRBV6-6
j_gene: TRBJ1-5
d_gene: TRBD1
CDR3aa: CASSRQGGSNQPQHF
CDR3nt: TGTGCCAGCAGTCGACAGGGGGGTAGCAATCAGCCCCAGCATTTT

v_gene: TRBV9
j_gene: TRBJ1-5
d_gene: .
CDR3aa: CASSVAPEGLQPQHF
CDR3nt: TGTGCCAGCAGCGTAGCCCCGGAGGGGCTGCAGCCCCAGCATTTT

v_gene: TRBV19
j_gene: TRBJ2-3
d_gene: .
CDR3aa: CASSSRVLTDTQYF
CDR3nt: TGTGCCAGTAGTAGTCGAGTACTCACAGATACGCAGTATTTT

v_gene: TRBV9
j_gene: TRBJ2-2
d_gene: TRBD2
CDR3aa: CASSGRDYAPTGELFF
CDR3nt: TGTGCCAGCAGCGGCCGGGACTACGCGCCCACCGGGGAGCTGTTTTTT

v_gene: TRBV5-1
j_gene: TRBJ2-1
d_gene: TRBD2
CDR3aa: CASSLRSSGRNSNEQFF
CDR3nt: TGCGCCAGCAGCTTGAGGTCTAGCGGGAGGAATTCCAATGAGCAGTTCTTC

v_gene: TRBV27
j_gene: TRBJ1-1
d_gene: .
CDR3aa: CASSPGSGLKNTEAFF
CDR3nt: TGTGCCAGCAGTCCGGGTTCAGGGTTGAAGAACACTGAAGCTTTCTTT

v_gene: TRBV5-8
j_gene: TRBJ1-2
d_gene: TRBD1
CDR3aa: CASSQGQGNYGYTF
CDR3nt: TGTGCCAGCAGTCAGGGACAGGGGAACTATGGCTACACCTTC

v_gene: TRBV28
j_gene: TRBJ2-3
d_gene: .
CDR3aa: CASSLGGDLSTDTQYF
CDR3nt: TGTGCCAGCAGTTTGGGGGGAGATCTGTCCACAGATACGCAGTATTTT

v_gene: TRBV7-9
j_gene: TRBJ2-7
d_gene: .
CDR3aa: CASSPRHDEQYF
CDR3nt: TGTGCCAGCAGCCCCCGACACGACGAGCAGTACTTC

v_gene: TRBV18
j_gene: TRBJ1-4
d_gene: TRBD1
CDR3aa: CASSPRQGAQEKLFF
CDR3nt: TGTGCCAGCTCACCACGACAGGGGGCTCAGGAAAAACTGTTTTTT

v_gene: TRBV18
j_gene: TRBJ1-3
d_gene: .
CDR3aa: CASSPGLGHSGNTIYF
CDR3nt: TGTGCCAGCTCACCGGGGTTGGGACACTCTGGAAACACCATATATTTT

v_gene: TRBV2
j_gene: TRBJ1-3
d_gene: .
CDR3aa: CASSERGRFAGNTIYF
CDR3nt: TGTGCCAGCAGTGAAAGGGGCAGGTTTGCTGGAAACACCATATATTTT

v_gene: TRBV5-1
j_gene: TRBJ1-2
d_gene: .
CDR3aa: CASSRYGNYGYTF
CDR3nt: TGCGCCAGCAGCAGGTACGGGAACTATGGCTACACCTTC

v_gene: TRBV7-3
j_gene: TRBJ2-1
d_gene: TRBD1
CDR3aa: CASSLTTGDSRKDNEQFF
CDR3nt: TGTGCCAGCAGCTTAACAACAGGGGACAGTCGTAAAGACAATGAGCAGTTCTTC

v_gene: TRBV11-1
j_gene: TRBJ1-1
d_gene: .
CDR3aa: CASSPDRITEAFF
CDR3nt: TGTGCCAGCAGCCCGGACAGAATCACTGAAGCTTTCTTT

v_gene: TRBV18
j_gene: TRBJ2-1
d_gene: TRBD1
CDR3aa: CASSPPPGQGAPDNEQFF
CDR3nt: TGTGCCAGCTCACCACCGCCAGGACAGGGGGCCCCCGACAATGAGCAGTTCTTC

v_gene: TRBV7-9
j_gene: TRBJ2-1
d_gene: TRBD2
CDR3aa: CASSELAVSSYNEQFF
CDR3nt: TGTGCCAGCAGCGAACTAGCGGTGAGCTCCTACAATGAGCAGTTCTTC

v_gene: TRBV20-1
j_gene: TRBJ2-5
d_gene: TRBD2
CDR3aa: CSAGVTETQYF
CDR3nt: TGCAGCGCGGGGGTTACGGAGACCCAGTACTTC

v_gene: TRBV7-2
j_gene: TRBJ2-2
d_gene: TRBD2
CDR3aa: CASRTSGRNTGELFF
CDR3nt: TGTGCCAGCAGGACTAGCGGGAGGAACACCGGGGAGCTGTTTTTT

v_gene: TRBV6-5
j_gene: TRBJ1-1
d_gene: TRBD1
CDR3aa: CASSYSGDRIAFF
CDR3nt: TGTGCCAGCAGTTACTCAGGGGACAGGATTGCTTTCTTT

v_gene: TRBV2
j_gene: TRBJ2-3
d_gene: TRBD2
CDR3aa: CASSVMAGGGYADTQYF
CDR3nt: TGTGCCAGCAGTGTTATGGCGGGAGGAGGTTACGCAGATACGCAGTATTTT

v_gene: TRBV13
j_gene: TRBJ1-4
d_gene: TRBD1
CDR3aa: CASSLSKGQIAATNEKLFF
CDR3nt: TGTGCCAGCAGCCTGTCGAAGGGACAGATCGCTGCAACTAATGAAAAACTGTTTTTT

v_gene: TRBV15
j_gene: TRBJ1-2
d_gene: TRBD1
CDR3aa: CATSRDEGTGVYGYTF
CDR3nt: TGTGCCACCAGCAGAGATGAGGGGACAGGGGTATATGGCTACACCTTC

v_gene: TRBV7-9
j_gene: TRBJ2-2
d_gene: .
CDR3aa: CASSFISRQRDTGELFF
CDR3nt: TGTGCCAGCAGCTTTATTTCCCGGCAGCGGGACACCGGGGAGCTGTTTTTT

v_gene: TRBV7-9
j_gene: TRBJ1-2
d_gene: .
CDR3aa: CASSRQTHYGYTF
CDR3nt: TGTGCCAGCAGCCGACAGACTCACTATGGCTACACCTTC

v_gene: TRBV13
j_gene: TRBJ2-1
d_gene: TRBD2
CDR3aa: CASSLDWSSGGAHEQFF
CDR3nt: TGTGCCAGCAGCTTAGACTGGTCTAGCGGGGGGGCGCATGAGCAGTTCTTC

v_gene: TRBV30
j_gene: TRBJ2-3
d_gene: .
CDR3aa: CAWSVSRYTDTQYF
CDR3nt: TGTGCCTGGAGTGTTAGCAGATACACAGATACGCAGTATTTT

v_gene: TRBV7-6
j_gene: TRBJ2-2
d_gene: .
CDR3aa: CASSPLRWETATGELFF
CDR3nt: TGTGCCAGCAGCCCCCTTAGGTGGGAGACTGCCACCGGGGAGCTGTTTTTT

v_gene: TRBV30
j_gene: TRBJ2-5
d_gene: TRBD2
CDR3aa: CAWSVGGRREATQYF
CDR3nt: TGTGCCTGGAGTGTCGGGGGACGGCGGGAGGCGACCCAGTACTTC

v_gene: TRBV7-2
j_gene: TRBJ1-2
d_gene: TRBD1
CDR3aa: CASSPHRGRVGGYTF
CDR3nt: TGTGCCAGCAGCCCCCACAGGGGGCGTGTGGGTGGCTACACCTTC

v_gene: TRBV9
j_gene: TRBJ2-5
d_gene: TRBD1
CDR3aa: CAGSGQGQGGEETQYF
CDR3nt: TGTGCCGGCAGCGGACAGGGACAGGGAGGTGAAGAGACCCAGTACTTC

v_gene: TRBV19
j_gene: TRBJ2-5
d_gene: TRBD1
CDR3aa: CASTRDRGNQETQYF
CDR3nt: TGTGCCAGTACCCGGGACAGGGGAAACCAAGAGACCCAGTACTTC

v_gene: TRBV7-8
j_gene: TRBJ1-3
d_gene: TRBD1
CDR3aa: CASSLGLTGTGRNTIYF
CDR3nt: TGTGCCAGCAGCTTAGGCTTGACAGGGACGGGTCGAAACACCATATATTTT

v_gene: TRBV5-5
j_gene: TRBJ2-3
d_gene: .
CDR3aa: CASSFTSSADTQYF
CDR3nt: TGTGCCAGCAGCTTTACTAGTTCAGCAGATACGCAGTATTTT

v_gene: TRBV7-6
j_gene: TRBJ2-1
d_gene: .
CDR3aa: CASSYPSGTYNEQFF
CDR3nt: TGTGCCAGCAGTTACCCGTCCGGGACCTACAATGAGCAGTTCTTC

v_gene: TRBV6-6
j_gene: TRBJ2-3
d_gene: TRBD2
CDR3aa: CASSPLAGGGDTQYF
CDR3nt: TGTGCCAGCAGTCCACTAGCGGGAGGGGGAGATACGCAGTATTTT

v_gene: TRBV29-1
j_gene: TRBJ2-4
d_gene: TRBD2
CDR3aa: CSASGSGGKNIQYF
CDR3nt: TGCAGCGCCTCGGGATCGGGGGGCAAAAACATTCAGTACTTC

v_gene: TRBV28
j_gene: TRBJ1-4
d_gene: .
CDR3aa: CASSRFGRDGMNEKLFF
CDR3nt: TGTGCCAGCAGCCGTTTCGGGAGGGACGGGATGAATGAAAAACTGTTTTTT

v_gene: TRBV6-5
j_gene: TRBJ1-3
d_gene: TRBD1
CDR3aa: CASKRTGSGNTIYF
CDR3nt: TGTGCCAGCAAGCGGACAGGGTCAGGAAACACCATATATTTT

v_gene: TRBV11-3
j_gene: TRBJ1-1
d_gene: TRBD1
CDR3aa: CASSLGTGGRGTEAFF
CDR3nt: TGTGCCAGCAGCTTAGGGACAGGGGGAAGAGGCACTGAAGCTTTCTTT

v_gene: TRBV19
j_gene: TRBJ1-5
d_gene: .
CDR3aa: CASSIFGGVSNQPQHF
CDR3nt: TGTGCCAGTAGTATTTTTGGGGGGGTCAGCAATCAGCCCCAGCATTTT

v_gene: TRBV5-5
j_gene: TRBJ2-7
d_gene: TRBD1
CDR3aa: CASSLDRATYEQYF
CDR3nt: TGTGCCAGCAGCCTGGACAGGGCCACCTACGAGCAGTACTTC

v_gene: TRBV19
j_gene: TRBJ1-1
d_gene: .
CDR3aa: CASSIPLGRGNTEAFF
CDR3nt: TGTGCCAGTAGTATCCCCCTAGGCAGGGGTAACACTGAAGCTTTCTTT

v_gene: TRBV30
j_gene: TRBJ2-7
d_gene: TRBD2
CDR3aa: CAWSVLGLAGVEQYF
CDR3nt: TGTGCCTGGAGTGTACTCGGACTAGCGGGAGTCGAGCAGTACTTC

v_gene: TRBV7-8
j_gene: TRBJ1-5
d_gene: TRBD1
CDR3aa: CASSQPGQIIQPQHF
CDR3nt: TGTGCCAGCAGCCAACCGGGACAGATAATTCAGCCCCAGCATTTT

v_gene: TRBV7-2
j_gene: TRBJ2-3
d_gene: TRBD2
CDR3aa: CASSPGTSGSHTDTQYF
CDR3nt: TGTGCCAGCAGCCCAGGGACTAGCGGGAGTCACACAGATACGCAGTATTTT

v_gene: TRBV27
j_gene: TRBJ2-7
d_gene: TRBD2
CDR3aa: CASTLGSGSSYEQYF
CDR3nt: TGTGCCAGCACCCTGGGTAGCGGGAGCTCCTACGAGCAGTACTTC

v_gene: TRBV7-2
j_gene: TRBJ1-3
d_gene: .
CDR3aa: CASSLYSSGNTIYF
CDR3nt: TGTGCCAGCAGCCTATACAGCTCTGGAAACACCATATATTTT

v_gene: TRBV2
j_gene: TRBJ2-3
d_gene: .
CDR3aa: CASNAPGRGTDTQYF
CDR3nt: TGTGCCAGCAATGCCCCAGGGAGGGGGACAGATACGCAGTATTTT

v_gene: TRBV5-6
j_gene: TRBJ1-4
d_gene: .
CDR3aa: CASSVEPQGEKLFF
CDR3nt: TGTGCCAGCAGCGTAGAGCCTCAGGGGGAAAAACTGTTTTTT